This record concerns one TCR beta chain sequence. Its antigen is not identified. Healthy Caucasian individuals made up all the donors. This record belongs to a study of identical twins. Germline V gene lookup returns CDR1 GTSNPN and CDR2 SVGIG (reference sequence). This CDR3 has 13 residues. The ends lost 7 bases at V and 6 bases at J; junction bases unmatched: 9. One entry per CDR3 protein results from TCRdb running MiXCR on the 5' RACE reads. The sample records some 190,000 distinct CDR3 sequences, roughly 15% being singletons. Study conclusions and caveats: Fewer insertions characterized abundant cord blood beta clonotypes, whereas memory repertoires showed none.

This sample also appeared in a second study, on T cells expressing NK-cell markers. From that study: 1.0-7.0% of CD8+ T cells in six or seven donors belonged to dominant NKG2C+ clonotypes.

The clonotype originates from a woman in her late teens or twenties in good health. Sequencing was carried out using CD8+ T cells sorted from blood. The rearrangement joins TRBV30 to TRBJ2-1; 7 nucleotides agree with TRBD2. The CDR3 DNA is TGTGCCTTCACCAGAGGGAGGGGCAATGAGCAGTTCTTC. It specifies CAFTRGRGNEQFF. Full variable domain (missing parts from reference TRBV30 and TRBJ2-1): SQTIHQWPATLVQPVGSPLSLECTVEGTSNPNLYWYRQAAGRGLQLLFYSVGIGQISSEVPQNLSASRPQDRQFILSSKKLLLSDSGFYLCAFTRGRGNEQFFGPGTRLTVL.